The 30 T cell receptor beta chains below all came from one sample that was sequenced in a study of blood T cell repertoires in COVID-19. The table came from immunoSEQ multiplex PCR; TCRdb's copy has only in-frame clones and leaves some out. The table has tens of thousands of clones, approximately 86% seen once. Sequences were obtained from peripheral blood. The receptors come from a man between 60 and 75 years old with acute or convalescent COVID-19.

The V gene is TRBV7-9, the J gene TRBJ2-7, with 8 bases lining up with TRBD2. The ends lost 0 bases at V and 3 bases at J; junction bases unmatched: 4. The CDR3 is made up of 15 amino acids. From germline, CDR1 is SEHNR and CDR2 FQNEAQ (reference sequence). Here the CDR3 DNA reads TGTGCCAGCAGCTTAGCATCGGGAGGGCTCTACGAGCAGTACTTC. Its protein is CASSLASGGLYEQYF.

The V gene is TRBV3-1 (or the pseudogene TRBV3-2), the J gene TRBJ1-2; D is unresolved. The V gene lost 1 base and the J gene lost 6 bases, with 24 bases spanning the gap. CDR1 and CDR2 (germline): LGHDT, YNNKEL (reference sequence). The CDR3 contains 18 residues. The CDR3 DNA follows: TGTGCCAGCAGCCAAGCTCTAAGTCAGACCCTCTTAGCTGATGGCTACACCTTC. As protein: CASSQALSQTLLADGYTF.

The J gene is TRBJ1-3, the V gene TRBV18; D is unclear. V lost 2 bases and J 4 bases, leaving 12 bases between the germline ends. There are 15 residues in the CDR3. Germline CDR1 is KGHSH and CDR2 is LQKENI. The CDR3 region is CASSPNFSGGNTIYF. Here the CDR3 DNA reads TGTGCCAGCTCACCAAATTTCTCTGGCGGAAACACCATATATTTT.

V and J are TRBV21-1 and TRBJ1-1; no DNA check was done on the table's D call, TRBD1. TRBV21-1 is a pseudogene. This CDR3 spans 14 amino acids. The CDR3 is CASSKRSGPTEAFF. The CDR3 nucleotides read TGTGCCAGCAGCAAACGTTCAGGCCCCACTGAAGCTTTCTTT.

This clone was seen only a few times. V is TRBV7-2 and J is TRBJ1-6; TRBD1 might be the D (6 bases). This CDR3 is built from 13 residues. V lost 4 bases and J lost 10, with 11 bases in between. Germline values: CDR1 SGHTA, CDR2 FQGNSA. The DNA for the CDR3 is TGTGCCAGCAGCTCGGATGGGGGCTCACCCCTCCACTTT. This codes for CASSSDGGSPLHF.

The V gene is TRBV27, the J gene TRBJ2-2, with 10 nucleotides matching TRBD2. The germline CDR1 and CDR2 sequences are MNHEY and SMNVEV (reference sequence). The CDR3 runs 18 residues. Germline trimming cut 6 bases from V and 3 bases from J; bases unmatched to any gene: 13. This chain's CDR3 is CASRHDKIAGGYTGELFF. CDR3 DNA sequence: TGTGCCAGCAGACACGACAAAATAGCGGGAGGTTACACCGGGGAGCTGTTTTTT.

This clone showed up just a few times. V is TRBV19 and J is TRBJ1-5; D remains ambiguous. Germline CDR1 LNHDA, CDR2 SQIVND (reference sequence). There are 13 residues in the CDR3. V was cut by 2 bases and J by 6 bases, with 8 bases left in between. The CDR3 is CASSIRVRQPQHF. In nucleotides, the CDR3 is TGTGCCAGTAGTATACGGGTTCGTCAGCCCCAGCATTTT.

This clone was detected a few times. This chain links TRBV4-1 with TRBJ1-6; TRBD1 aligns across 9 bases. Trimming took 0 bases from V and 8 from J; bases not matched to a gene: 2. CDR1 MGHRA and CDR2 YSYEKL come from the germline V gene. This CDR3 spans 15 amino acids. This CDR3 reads CASSQDRQGDSPLHF. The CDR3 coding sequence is TGCGCCAGCAGCCAAGATAGACAGGGGGATTCACCCCTCCACTTT.

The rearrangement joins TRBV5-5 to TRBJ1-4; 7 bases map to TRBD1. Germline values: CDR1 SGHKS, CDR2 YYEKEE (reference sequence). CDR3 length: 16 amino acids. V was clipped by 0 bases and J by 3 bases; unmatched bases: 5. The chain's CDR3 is CASSLVGQLPNEKLFF. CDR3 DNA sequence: TGTGCCAGCAGCTTGGTGGGACAGTTGCCTAATGAAAAACTGTTTTTT.

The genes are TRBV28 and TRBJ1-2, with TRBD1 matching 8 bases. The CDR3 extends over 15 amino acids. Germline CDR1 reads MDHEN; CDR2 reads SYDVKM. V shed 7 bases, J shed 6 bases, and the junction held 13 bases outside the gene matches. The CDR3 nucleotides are TGTGCCAGCACCCCCCCCGGGACAGGAAGGGATGGCTACACCTTC. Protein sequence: CASTPPGTGRDGYTF.

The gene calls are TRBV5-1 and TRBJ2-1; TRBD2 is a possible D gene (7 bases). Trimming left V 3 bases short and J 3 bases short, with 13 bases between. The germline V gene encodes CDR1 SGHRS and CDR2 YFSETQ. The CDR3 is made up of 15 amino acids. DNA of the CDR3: TGCGCCAGCAGCTGGGGAGGGGGTTTCTACAATGAGCAGTTCTTC. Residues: CASSWGGGFYNEQFF.

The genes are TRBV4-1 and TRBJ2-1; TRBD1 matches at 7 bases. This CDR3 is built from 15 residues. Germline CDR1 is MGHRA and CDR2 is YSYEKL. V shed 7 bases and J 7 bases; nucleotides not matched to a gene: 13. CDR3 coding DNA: TGCGCCAGCAACTCCCCTGGGACAGCCACAAATGAGCAGTTCTTC. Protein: CASNSPGTATNEQFF.

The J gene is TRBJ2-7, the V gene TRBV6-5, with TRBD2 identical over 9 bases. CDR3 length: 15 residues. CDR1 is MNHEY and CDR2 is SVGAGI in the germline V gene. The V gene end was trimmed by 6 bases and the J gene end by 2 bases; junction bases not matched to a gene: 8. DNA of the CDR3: TGTGCCAGCAGACTCACTAGCGGGCCAACCTACGAGCAGTACTTC. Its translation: CASRLTSGPTYEQYF.

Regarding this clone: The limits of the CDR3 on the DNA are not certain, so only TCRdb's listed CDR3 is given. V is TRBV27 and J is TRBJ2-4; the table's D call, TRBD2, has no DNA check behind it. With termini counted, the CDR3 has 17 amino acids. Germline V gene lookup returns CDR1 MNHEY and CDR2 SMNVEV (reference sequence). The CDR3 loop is CASSSSGLAGGVNIQYF.

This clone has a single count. CDR3 protein: CASSSADRVASEQYF. The CDR3 region has the DNA TGTGCCAGCAGCTCTGCGGACAGGGTAGCCTCAGAGCAGTACTTC. The chain uses TRBV6-6 and TRBJ2-7; 8 bases match TRBD1. This CDR3 spans 15 amino acids. J gave up 7 bases and V 6 bases, and 14 bases lay outside the gene matches. The germline V gene has CDR1 MNHNY and CDR2 SVGAGI (reference sequence).

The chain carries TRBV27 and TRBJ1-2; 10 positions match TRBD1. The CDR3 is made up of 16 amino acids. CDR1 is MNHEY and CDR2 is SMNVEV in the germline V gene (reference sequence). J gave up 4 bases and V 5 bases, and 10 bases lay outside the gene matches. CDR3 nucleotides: TGTGCCAGCAGTCCGGAGACAGGGGGCGTGTCCTATGGCTACACCTTC. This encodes CASSPETGGVSYGYTF.

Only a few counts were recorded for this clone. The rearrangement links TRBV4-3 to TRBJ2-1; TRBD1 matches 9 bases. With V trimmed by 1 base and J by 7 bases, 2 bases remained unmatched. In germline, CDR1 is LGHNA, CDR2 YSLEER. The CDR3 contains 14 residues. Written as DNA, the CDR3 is TGCGCCAGCAGCCAAGTCGGGACAGGGAATGAGCAGTTCTTC. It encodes CASSQVGTGNEQFF.

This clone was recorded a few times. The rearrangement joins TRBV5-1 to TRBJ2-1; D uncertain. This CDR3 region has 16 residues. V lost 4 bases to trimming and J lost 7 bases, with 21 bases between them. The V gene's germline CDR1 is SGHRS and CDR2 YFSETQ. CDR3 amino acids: CASSTELQRRSNEQFF. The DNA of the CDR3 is TGCGCCAGCAGCACCGAACTACAACGTAGGTCTAATGAGCAGTTCTTC.

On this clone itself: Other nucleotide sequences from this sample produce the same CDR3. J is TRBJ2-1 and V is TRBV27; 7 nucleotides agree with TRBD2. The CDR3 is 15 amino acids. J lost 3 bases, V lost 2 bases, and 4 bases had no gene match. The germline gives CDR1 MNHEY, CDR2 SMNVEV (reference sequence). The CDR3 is CASSLRPGGYNEQFF. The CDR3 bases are TGTGCCAGCAGTTTACGGCCGGGAGGCTACAATGAGCAGTTCTTC.

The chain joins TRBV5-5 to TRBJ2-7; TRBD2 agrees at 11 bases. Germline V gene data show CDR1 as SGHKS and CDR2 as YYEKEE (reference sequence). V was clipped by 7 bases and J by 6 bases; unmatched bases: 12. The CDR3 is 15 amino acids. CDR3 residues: CASSNSGGAGFEQYF. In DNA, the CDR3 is TGTGCCAGCTCCAATAGCGGGGGGGCCGGGTTCGAGCAGTACTTC.

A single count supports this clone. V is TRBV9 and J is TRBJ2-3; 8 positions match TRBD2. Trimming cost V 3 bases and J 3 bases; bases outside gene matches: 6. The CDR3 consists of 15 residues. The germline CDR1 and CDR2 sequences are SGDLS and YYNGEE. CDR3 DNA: TGTGCCAGCAGCGAACTAGCGGCGGGAACAGATACGCAGTATTTT. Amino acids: CASSELAAGTDTQYF.

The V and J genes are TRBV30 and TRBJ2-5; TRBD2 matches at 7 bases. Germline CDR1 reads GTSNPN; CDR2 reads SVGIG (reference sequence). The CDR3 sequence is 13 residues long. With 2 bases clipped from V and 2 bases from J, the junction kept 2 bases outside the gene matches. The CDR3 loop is CAWSLGLQETQYF. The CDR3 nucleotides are TGTGCCTGGAGTCTGGGACTACAAGAGACCCAGTACTTC.

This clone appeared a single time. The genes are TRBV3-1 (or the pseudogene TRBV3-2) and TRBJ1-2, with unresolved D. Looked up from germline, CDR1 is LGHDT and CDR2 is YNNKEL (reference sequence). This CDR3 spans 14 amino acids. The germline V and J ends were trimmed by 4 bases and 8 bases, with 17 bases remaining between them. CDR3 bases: TGTGCCAGCAGCCCTGTTGCCACGGGAAGGGGCTACACCTTC. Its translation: CASSPVATGRGYTF.

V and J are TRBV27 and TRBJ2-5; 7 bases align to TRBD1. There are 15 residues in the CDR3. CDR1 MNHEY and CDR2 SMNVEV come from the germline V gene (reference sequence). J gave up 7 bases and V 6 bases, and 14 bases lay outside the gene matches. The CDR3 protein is CASSPTRGQLGTQYF. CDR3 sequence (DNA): TGTGCCAGCAGCCCAACCCGGGGACAGCTGGGGACCCAGTACTTC.

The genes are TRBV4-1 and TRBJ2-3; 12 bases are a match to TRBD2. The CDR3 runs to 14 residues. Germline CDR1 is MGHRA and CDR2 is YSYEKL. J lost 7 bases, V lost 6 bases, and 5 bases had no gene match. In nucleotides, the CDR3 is TGCGCCAGCAGAGGTCTAGCGGGGGGGAATACGCAGTATTTT. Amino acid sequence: CASRGLAGGNTQYF.

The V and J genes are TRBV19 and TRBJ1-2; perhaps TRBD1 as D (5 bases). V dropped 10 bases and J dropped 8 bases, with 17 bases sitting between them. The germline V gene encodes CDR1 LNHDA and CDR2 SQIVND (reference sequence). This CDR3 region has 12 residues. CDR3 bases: TGTGCCACCCTCGGGCAGGGTAAAGGCTACACCTTC. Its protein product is CATLGQGKGYTF.

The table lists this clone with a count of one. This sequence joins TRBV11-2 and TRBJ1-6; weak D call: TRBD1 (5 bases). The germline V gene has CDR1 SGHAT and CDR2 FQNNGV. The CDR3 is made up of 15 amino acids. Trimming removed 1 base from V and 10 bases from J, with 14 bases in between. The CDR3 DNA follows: TGTGCCAGCAGCTTAGGTTCAGGGCCTCGGTCACCCCTCCACTTT. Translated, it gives CASSLGSGPRSPLHF.

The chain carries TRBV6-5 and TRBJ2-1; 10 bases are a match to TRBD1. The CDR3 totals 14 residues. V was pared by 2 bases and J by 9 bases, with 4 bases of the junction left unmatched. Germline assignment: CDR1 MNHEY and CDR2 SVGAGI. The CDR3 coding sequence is TGTGCCAGCAGTTACGGGACAGGGGCCGGTGAGCAGTTCTTC. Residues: CASSYGTGAGEQFF.

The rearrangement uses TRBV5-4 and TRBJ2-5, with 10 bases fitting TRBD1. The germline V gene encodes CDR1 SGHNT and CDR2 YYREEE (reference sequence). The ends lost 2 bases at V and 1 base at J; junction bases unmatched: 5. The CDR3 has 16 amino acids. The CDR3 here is CASSFGTGAPQETQYF. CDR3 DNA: TGTGCCAGCAGCTTCGGGACAGGGGCCCCCCAAGAGACCCAGTACTTC.

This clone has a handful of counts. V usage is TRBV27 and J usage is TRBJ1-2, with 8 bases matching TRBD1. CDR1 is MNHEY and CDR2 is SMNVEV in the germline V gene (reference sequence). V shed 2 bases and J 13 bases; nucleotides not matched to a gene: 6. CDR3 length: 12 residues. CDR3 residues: CASSLKGQDFTF. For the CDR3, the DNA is TGTGCCAGCAGTTTAAAGGGACAGGACTTCACCTTC.